The present TCR beta chain was sequenced within a study of tumor-infiltrating lymphocytes in oesophageal squamous cell carcinoma. Regarding this clonotype: The final CDR3 position lacks the conserved phenylalanine or tryptophan, pointing to a likely read error. The DNA is omitted, as the CDR3 cannot be located on it reliably, and the CDR3 follows TCRdb's listing.

Counting both end residues, the CDR3 totals 13 amino acids. In germline, CDR1 is MDHEN, CDR2 SYDVKM. TCRdb re-called the PCR reads with MiXCR, one entry per CDR3 protein. The data contain around 18,000 distinct CDR3 sequences, about 40% of them singletons. This rearrangement joins TRBV28 to TRBJ2-7; the table's D gene call, TRBD1, was not cross checked with the DNA. What was sequenced was esophageal tumor tissue. This clonotype was sampled from a male donor with esophageal squamous cell carcinoma. The CDR3 reads CATDSNYGYTFGS.